This T cell receptor (beta chain) emerged from a study of identical twins. Whole-study findings and limits: Potential partial confounding of zero-insertion analyses by invariant MAIT and iNKT cells was noted. Low generation-probability sequences were in excess among twin-shared out-of-frame alpha sequences. Weaker excess twin sharing was observed in beta out-of-frame sequences.

Template switching added a universal primer site, and cDNA bore unique molecular identifiers. TCRdb reanalysed the 5' RACE reads using MiXCR and keeps one entry per CDR3 protein. Among around 670,000 distinct CDR3 sequences listed, around 6.1% were seen once. Between the trimmed V and J ends, which lost 0 bases and 5 bases, there was a span of 14 bases. The CDR3 is 15 residues long. From germline, CDR1 is SGHRS and CDR2 YFSETQ. The table lists this clonotype with many counts. No antigen is known for it. This TCR was sampled from a man between 18 and 29 years old in good health. The specimen was naive T cells sorted from blood. The V call is TRBV5-1, the J call TRBJ1-1, with D perhaps TRBD1 (5 bases). CDR3 sequence reads: CASSLGSREGTEAFF. The DNA of the CDR3 is TGCGCCAGCAGCTTGGGATCCAGGGAAGGAACTGAAGCTTTCTTT.